These T cell receptor beta chains were read from a single sample in a study of shared clonotypes between healthy human individuals. Sequencing was performed with immunoSEQ multiplex PCR; in TCRdb, only in-frame clones are kept and a portion is missing. The sample gives some 800,000 clones, about 91% of which show up once; 24% is in the top ten. The specimen sequenced was naive CD8+ T cells sorted from blood. These receptors all stem from a man aged 30-40 years in good health. The CDR3 runs from the conserved cysteine through the conserved F or W. The D gene is left open where the match is weak.

d_call,j_call,v_call,cdr3_aa
-,TRBJ1-5,TRBV13,CASSLSRSQPQHF
-,TRBJ2-7,TRBV28,CASSDPTGYSSYEQYF
-,TRBJ2-2,TRBV4-1,CASSQVSNANTGELFF
-,TRBJ2-3,TRBV7-9,CASSFFQVSRDTQYF
TRBD2,TRBJ2-1,TRBV9,CASSVSGELGEQFF
TRBD2,TRBJ2-7,TRBV25-1,CASSEGLHYEQYF
TRBD2,TRBJ2-1,TRBV19,CASVTSGRSEQFF
-,TRBJ2-1,TRBV7-9,CASSPKTISTYNEQFF
-,TRBJ2-3,TRBV10-1,CASSELAETDTQYF
TRBD2,TRBJ2-7,TRBV7-2,CASSLGTLAGAEQYF
-,TRBJ2-1,TRBV29-1,CSASYRGNNEQFF
TRBD1,TRBJ2-5,TRBV7-6,CASSPPFRSGGFLGETQYF
-,TRBJ2-1,TRBV4-1,CASSQVSGTFAYNEQFF
-,TRBJ2-2,TRBV13,CASSHLGAGNTGELFF
TRBD2,TRBJ2-7,TRBV9,CASSETGTSSYEQYF
-,TRBJ2-1,TRBV4-1,CASSQDSSRLDRAIYNEQFF
TRBD2,TRBJ2-1,TRBV27,CASSLSPSGAYNEQFF
-,TRBJ2-3,TRBV7-9,CASSPPGTTQYF
-,TRBJ1-1,TRBV11-2,CASSPGRGRTEAFF
-,TRBJ2-3,TRBV9,CASSGGQSTDTQYF
-,TRBJ2-1,TRBV10-1,CASSAKVESYNEQFF
-,TRBJ2-7,TRBV6-1,CASSVRTGTYEQYF
TRBD2,TRBJ2-1,TRBV2,CASSGLAGEDNEQFF
TRBD2,TRBJ2-1,TRBV11-3,CASSPRLAEGNEQFF
TRBD1,TRBJ1-2,TRBV5-6,CASRPRDRAINYGYTF
-,TRBJ2-7,TRBV7-6,CASSPRNNDEQYF
TRBD2,TRBJ2-1,TRBV19,CASSSTSGAYNEQFF
-,TRBJ2-7,TRBV11-2,CASSFAVGGTYEQYF
-,TRBJ2-7,TRBV27,CASSVASKAYEQYF
-,TRBJ2-5,TRBV4-1,CASSQEPGVETQYF
TRBD2,TRBJ2-2,TRBV27,CASSNRGSGQNTGELFF
TRBD1,TRBJ1-4,TRBV2,CASSQGGANEKLFF
-,TRBJ2-3,TRBV29-1,CSVRPSFTDTQYF
TRBD1,TRBJ2-7,TRBV4-1,CASSQGAQGALYEQYF
-,TRBJ2-4,TRBV21-1,CASSAPKNIQYF
TRBD2,TRBJ2-7,TRBV5-1,CASSPLPLAGSYEQYF
-,TRBJ1-2,TRBV2,CAGEGFGTNGYTF
-,TRBJ2-1,TRBV13,CASSLFAPLYNEQFF
-,TRBJ1-1,TRBV19,CASSMDPGVTEAFF
-,TRBJ2-5,TRBV5-6,CASRPPDHWGRRETQYF
-,TRBJ2-3,TRBV11-2,CASTREMSGGGTDTQYF
-,TRBJ2-1,TRBV28,CASRARFPTYNEQFF
-,TRBJ2-6,TRBV7-9,CASSLEVGGSGANVLTF
TRBD1,TRBJ2-7,TRBV7-9,CASSPALGDRGYEQYF
TRBD1,TRBJ2-4,TRBV11-2,CASRPGTENIQYF
-,TRBJ1-5,TRBV30,CAWSLAGYSNQPQHF